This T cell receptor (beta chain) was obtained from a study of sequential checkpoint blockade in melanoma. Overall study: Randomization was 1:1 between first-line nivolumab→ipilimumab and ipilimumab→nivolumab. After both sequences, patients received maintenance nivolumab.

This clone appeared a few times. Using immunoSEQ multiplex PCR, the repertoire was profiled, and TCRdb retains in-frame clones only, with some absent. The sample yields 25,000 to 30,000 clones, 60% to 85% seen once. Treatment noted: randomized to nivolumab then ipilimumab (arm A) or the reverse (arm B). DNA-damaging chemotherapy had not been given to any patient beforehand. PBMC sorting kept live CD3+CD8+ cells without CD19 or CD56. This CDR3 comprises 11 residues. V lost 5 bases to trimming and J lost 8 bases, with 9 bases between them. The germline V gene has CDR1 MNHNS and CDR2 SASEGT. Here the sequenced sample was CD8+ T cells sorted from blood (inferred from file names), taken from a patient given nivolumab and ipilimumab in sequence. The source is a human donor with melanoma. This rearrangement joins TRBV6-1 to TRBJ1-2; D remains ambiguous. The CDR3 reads CASSPGWGYTF. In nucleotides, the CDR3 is TGTGCCAGCAGTCCAGGCTGGGGCTACACCTTC.